These 18 T cell receptor beta chains were sequenced from one sample in a study of cytomegalovirus exposure and HLA in healthy donors. With 60 Vbeta and 13 Jbeta primers, the PCR was carried out. TCRdb keeps only in-frame clones here, not all; method: immunoSEQ multiplex PCR. The repertoire consists of some 170,000 clones, with roughly 80% occurring once and the leading ten covering roughly 5%. The sample was PBMCs. Receptor source: a man aged 25 to 40 in good health and CMV-seronegative.

The CDR3 nucleotides are TGTGCCAGCTCGACTTCGGGAGTGGGGGACGCTACCTACGAGCAGTACTTC. Amino acids: CASSTSGVGDATYEQYF. V gene TRBV27 combines with J gene TRBJ2-7; D is perhaps TRBD2 (6 bases). This CDR3 spans 17 amino acids. The ends were cut back, 8 bases at V and 2 bases at J, with 25 bases in the middle. CDR1 and CDR2 (germline): MNHEY, SMNVEV (reference sequence).

The V gene is TRBV6-5, the J gene TRBJ1-1; D remains ambiguous. Germline V gene data show CDR1 as MNHEY and CDR2 as SVGAGI. The CDR3 length is 11 residues. Deletions cut 7 bases from V and 5 bases from J, with 8 bases between. The CDR3 DNA sequence: TGTGCCAGCACGCGACATACTGAAGCTTTCTTT. Translated: CASTRHTEAFF.

This rearrangement joins TRBV5-6 to TRBJ2-7; D is possibly TRBD1 (6 bases). This CDR3 contains 14 residues. V lost 3 bases to trimming and J lost 5 bases, with 15 bases between them. The germline V gene has CDR1 SGHDT and CDR2 YYEEEE. Here the CDR3 reads CASSSTGTLHEQYF. CDR3 sequence (DNA): TGTGCCAGCAGCTCGACAGGAACCCTCCACGAGCAGTACTTC.

The genes are TRBV6-1 and TRBJ2-5; no clear D gene. Looked up from germline, CDR1 is MNHNS and CDR2 is SASEGT. The CDR3 covers 14 residues. V was clipped by 2 bases and J by 4 bases, with 11 bases between them. The DNA for the CDR3 is TGTGCCAGCAGTGAAACGTGGGCGTCAGAGACCCAGTACTTC. This codes for CASSETWASETQYF.

This chain uses TRBV19 with TRBJ2-3; TRBD2 matches 7 bases. The CDR3 has 17 residues. The V and J ends lost 3 bases and 2 bases, in that order; junction bases with no gene match: 11. CDR1 and CDR2 from the germline V gene are LNHDA and SQIVND (reference sequence). CDR3 in amino acids: CASSMVASGFYTDTQYF. The CDR3 coding sequence is TGTGCCAGTAGTATGGTGGCTAGCGGATTCTACACAGATACGCAGTATTTT.

This clone has a handful of counts. This chain connects TRBV5-1 to TRBJ2-7; 9 nucleotides match TRBD1. Germline loops: CDR1 SGHRS, CDR2 YFSETQ. The CDR3 covers 15 residues. V lost 0 bases and J lost 7; bases outside the gene matches: 8. The CDR3 DNA reads TGCGCCAGCAGCTTGGTGTCACAGGGGGCGGGAGAGCAGTACTTC. It yields the protein CASSLVSQGAGEQYF. Full variable domain (remainder filled in from reference TRBV5-1 and TRBJ2-7): KAGVTQTPRYLIKTRGQQVTLSCSPISGHRSVSWYQQTPGQGLQFLFEYFSETQRNKGNFPGRFSGRQFSNSRSEMNVSTLELGDSALYLCASSLVSQGAGEQYFGPGTRLTVT.

V is TRBV2 and J is TRBJ1-5; TRBD1 is a possible D gene (6 bases). Between the trimmed V and J ends, which lost 3 bases and 4 bases, there was a span of 13 bases. CDR1 SNHLY and CDR2 FYNNEI come from the germline V gene. This CDR3 spans 15 amino acids. Here the CDR3 DNA reads TGTGCCAGCAGTGAGTGGGGCCAGGGGAATCAGCCCCAGCATTTT. Protein product: CASSEWGQGNQPQHF.

This chain connects TRBV19 to TRBJ1-1; 7 positions match TRBD1. The CDR3 has 14 amino acids. Germline assignment: CDR1 LNHDA and CDR2 SQIVND (reference sequence). V trimming: 3 bases; J trimming: 4 bases; junction bases outside the gene matches: 5. The CDR3 DNA is TGTGCCAGTAGTATTACGGCAGGGGGCACTGAAGCTTTCTTT. Its protein is CASSITAGGTEAFF.

The chain is built from TRBV19 and TRBJ2-1; D may be TRBD2 (5 bases). The germline gives CDR1 LNHDA, CDR2 SQIVND (reference sequence). CDR3 size: 15 residues. V was cut by 3 bases and J by 3 bases, with 12 bases left in between. The CDR3 region is CASSIFPDFYNEQFF. The CDR3 nucleotides read TGTGCCAGTAGTATTTTTCCGGACTTCTACAATGAGCAGTTCTTC.

This clone occurred once. The V gene is TRBV27, the J gene TRBJ1-4; weak D call: TRBD1 (5 bases). Trimming cost V 4 bases and J 8 bases, with 20 bases left between them. The CDR3 covers 16 residues. Germline CDR1 reads MNHEY; CDR2 reads SMNVEV (reference sequence). The CDR3 here is CASSSRGTGLGEKLFF. CDR3 sequence (DNA): TGTGCCAGCAGTTCCCGAGGTACAGGCTTGGGAGAAAAACTGTTTTTT.

The chain is built from TRBV7-2 and TRBJ2-5; D remains unclear. V lost 6 bases and J 1 base, leaving 6 bases between the germline ends. Germline-derived CDR1 and CDR2 are SGHTA and FQGNSA. This CDR3 is built from 12 residues. CDR3 sequence reads: CASRRFQETQYF. CDR3 in DNA: TGTGCCAGCAGGAGATTCCAAGAGACCCAGTACTTC.

V usage is TRBV30 and J usage is TRBJ1-6; possibly TRBD1 for D (6 bases). The V and J ends lost 0 bases and 8 bases respectively, with 14 bases between them. CDR3 length: 15 residues. In germline, CDR1 is GTSNPN, CDR2 SVGIG (reference sequence). The CDR3 nucleotides read TGTGCCTGGAGTGTCCTGGACAGAACTTATTCACCCCTCCACTTT. Its translation: CAWSVLDRTYSPLHF.

This clone was detected only once. The CDR3 sequence: CASSETRDREEGTEAFF. DNA for the CDR3: TGTGCCAGCAGCGAGACCCGGGACAGGGAGGAGGGCACTGAAGCTTTCTTT. V gene TRBV9 combines with J gene TRBJ1-1; 9 bases fit TRBD1. The V and J ends lost 3 bases and 4 bases, in that order; junction bases with no gene match: 13. Per germline, CDR1 SGDLS and CDR2 YYNGEE. This CDR3 has 17 residues.

The chain uses TRBV7-2 and TRBJ2-5, with 7 bases aligning to TRBD1. J lost 3 bases, V lost 3 bases, and 13 bases had no gene match. The CDR3 has 17 amino acids. Germline lookup yields CDR1 SGHTA and CDR2 FQGNSA. CDR3 protein: CASSFLGQAEREETQYF. In nucleotides, the CDR3 is TGTGCCAGCAGCTTCCTTGGACAGGCGGAACGAGAAGAGACCCAGTACTTC.

The rearrangement links TRBV5-1 to TRBJ2-7; 8 bases agree with TRBD2. The V segment lost 0 bases and the J segment 5 bases; nucleotides outside the gene matches: 7. This CDR3 region has 15 residues. Looked up from germline, CDR1 is SGHRS and CDR2 is YFSETQ. CDR3 sequence: CASSLDGTSGDEQYF. DNA for the CDR3: TGCGCCAGCAGCTTGGACGGGACTAGTGGCGACGAGCAGTACTTC.

As regards this clone: One end of the junction does not line up with germline, which may come from a read error. This same CDR3 is encoded by further DNA sequences in the sample. The V and J genes are TRBV5-1 and TRBJ1-2, with TRBD1 matching over 8 bases. This CDR3 has 13 amino acids. Germline-derived CDR1 and CDR2 are SGHRS and YFSETQ. The CDR3 DNA sequence: TGCGCCAGCAGTTTGGACAGGGACTATGGCTACACCTTC. Residues: CASSLDRDYGYTF.

The chain has TRBV10-3 and TRBJ2-7; maybe TRBD1 (5 bases). V was clipped by 4 bases and J by 3 bases, with 7 bases between them. Germline lookup yields CDR1 ENHRY and CDR2 SYGVKD. The CDR3 totals 12 residues. The CDR3 reads CAISGGFYEQYF. CDR3 DNA sequence: TGTGCCATCAGTGGGGGCTTCTACGAGCAGTACTTC.

For the CDR3, the DNA is TGTGCCAGTCGAGGCGCGGGGATCACCGGGGAGCTGTTTTTT. Amino acid sequence: CASRGAGITGELFF. The V and J genes are TRBV6-5 and TRBJ2-2, with a tentative D call TRBD2 (6 bases). This CDR3 region has 14 residues. Trimming shortened V by 9 bases and J by 4 bases, and 15 bases separated the two germline ends. Germline CDR1 MNHEY, CDR2 SVGAGI.